This TCR beta chain was identified during a study of blood T cell repertoires in COVID-19. V gave up 6 bases and J gave up 4 bases; unmatched junction bases: 6. The CDR3 is 13 residues long. Germline V gene data show CDR1 as LNHDA and CDR2 as SQIVND (reference sequence). Everyone who took part was roughly 18 to 95 years old, and they came from about two dozen US areas. This table comes from immunoSEQ multiplex PCR, and its TCRdb copy is limited to in-frame clones, with some not included. The sample has approximately 400,000 clones; around 87% are singletons. The chain is built from TRBV19 and TRBJ2-7; TRBD1 matches at 7 bases. Sequencing input: PBMCs or T cells enriched from blood (not recorded which). The TCR sequence derives from a man aged 30 to 39 who had recovered from COVID-19. CDR3 amino acids: CASSRDSVYEQYF. The DNA of the CDR3 is TGTGCCAGTAGCCGGGACAGCGTTTACGAGCAGTACTTC.